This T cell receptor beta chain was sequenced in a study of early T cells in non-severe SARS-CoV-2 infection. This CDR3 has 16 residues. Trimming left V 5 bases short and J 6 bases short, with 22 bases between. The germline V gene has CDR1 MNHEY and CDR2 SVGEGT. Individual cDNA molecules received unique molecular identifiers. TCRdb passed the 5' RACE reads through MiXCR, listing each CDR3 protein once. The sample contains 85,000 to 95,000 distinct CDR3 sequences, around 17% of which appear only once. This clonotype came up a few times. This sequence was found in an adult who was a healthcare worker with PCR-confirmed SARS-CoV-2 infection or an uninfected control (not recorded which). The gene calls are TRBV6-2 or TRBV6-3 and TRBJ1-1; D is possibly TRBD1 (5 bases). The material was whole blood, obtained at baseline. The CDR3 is CASSTRDSDGRAEAFF. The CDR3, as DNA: TGTGCCAGCAGTACGCGGGACTCGGATGGGAGGGCTGAAGCTTTCTTT.